This T cell receptor (beta chain) is from a study of cytomegalovirus exposure and HLA in healthy donors. In the PCR, 60 Vbeta and 13 Jbeta primers were used. Profiling relied on immunoSEQ multiplex PCR, and the TCRdb table lists in-frame clones only, not all of them. The data show around 70,000 clones, and the top ten clones hold around 5%. The CDR3 covers 18 residues. Germline values: CDR1 LGHNA, CDR2 YNFKEQ. J was trimmed by 4 bases and V by 4 bases; bases with no gene match: 14. The V and J genes are TRBV4-2 and TRBJ2-1, with 9 bases matching TRBD2. This receptor was obtained from a man aged 35 to 55 in good health and CMV-seronegative. The sample comprised PBMCs. The CDR3 nucleotides are TGTGCCAGCAGCCGGGCGGGGGGGAGCGGGGAAACGTACAATGAGCAGTTCTTC. Protein product: CASSRAGGSGETYNEQFF.